This TCR beta chain was sequenced in a study of cytomegalovirus exposure and HLA in healthy donors. The study, taken as a whole, reports: There were 150 to 200 TCR beta chains listed as cytomegalovirus-associated.

Trimming stripped 2 bases from V and 0 bases from J, with 14 bases between. Germline loops: CDR1 SEHNR, CDR2 FQNEAQ (reference sequence). This CDR3 has 17 amino acids. PCR amplification relied on 60 Vbeta primers (plus 13 Jbeta primers). This table comes from immunoSEQ multiplex PCR, and its TCRdb copy is limited to in-frame clones, with some not included. Here the sample spans some 140,000 clones, approximately 75% being singletons. Concerning this clone: Its target is not known.

Sequences were obtained from PBMCs. The sequence came from a man younger than 30 in good health and CMV-seronegative. The chain combines TRBV7-9 with TRBJ1-3; D is uncertain. The CDR3: CASSLRSDKRSGNTIYF. DNA of the CDR3: TGTGCCAGCAGCTTAAGGTCAGATAAGCGCTCTGGAAACACCATATATTTT.